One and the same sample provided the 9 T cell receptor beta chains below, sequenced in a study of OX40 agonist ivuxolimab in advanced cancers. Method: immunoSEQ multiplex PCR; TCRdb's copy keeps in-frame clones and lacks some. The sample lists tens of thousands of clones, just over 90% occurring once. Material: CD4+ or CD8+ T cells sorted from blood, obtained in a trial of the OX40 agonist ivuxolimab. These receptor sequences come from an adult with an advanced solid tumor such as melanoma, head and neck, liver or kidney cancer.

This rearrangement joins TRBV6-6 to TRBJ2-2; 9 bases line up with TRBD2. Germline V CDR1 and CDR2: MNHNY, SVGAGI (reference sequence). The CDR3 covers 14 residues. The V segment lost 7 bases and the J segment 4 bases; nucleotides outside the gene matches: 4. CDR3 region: CASTELAGTGELFF. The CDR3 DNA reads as TGTGCCAGCACGGAACTAGCGGGCACCGGGGAGCTGTTTTTT.

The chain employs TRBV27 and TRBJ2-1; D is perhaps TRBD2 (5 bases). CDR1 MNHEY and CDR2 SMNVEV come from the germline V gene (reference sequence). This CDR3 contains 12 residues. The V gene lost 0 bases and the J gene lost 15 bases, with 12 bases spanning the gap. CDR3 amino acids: CASSLSGDRWFF. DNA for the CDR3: TGTGCCAGCAGTTTATCCGGGGATAGGTGGTTCTTC.

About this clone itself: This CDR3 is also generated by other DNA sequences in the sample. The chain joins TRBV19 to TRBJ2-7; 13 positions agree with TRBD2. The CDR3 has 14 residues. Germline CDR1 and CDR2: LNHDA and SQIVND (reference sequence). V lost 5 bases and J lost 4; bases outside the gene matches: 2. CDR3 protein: CASSPGLAGYEQYF. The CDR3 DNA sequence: TGTGCCAGTAGTCCGGGACTAGCGGGGTACGAGCAGTACTTC. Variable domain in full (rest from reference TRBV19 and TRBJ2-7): DGGITQSPKYLFRKEGQNVTLSCEQNLNHDAMYWYRQDPGQGLRLIYYSQIVNDFQKGDIAEGYSVSREKKESFPLTVTSAQKNPTAFYLCASSPGLAGYEQYFGPGTRLTVT.

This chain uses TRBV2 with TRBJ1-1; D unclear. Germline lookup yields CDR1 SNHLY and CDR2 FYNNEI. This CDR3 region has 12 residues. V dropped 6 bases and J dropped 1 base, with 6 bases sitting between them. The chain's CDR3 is CASRQGNTEAFF. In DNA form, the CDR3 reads TGTGCCAGCAGACAAGGGAACACTGAAGCTTTCTTT.

CDR3: CASSRTSGSSYNEQFF. The CDR3 DNA follows: TGCGCCAGCAGCCGGACTAGCGGGAGTTCCTACAATGAGCAGTTCTTC. The rearrangement links TRBV23-1 to TRBJ2-1; 13 bases align to TRBD2. TRBV23-1 is flagged as an ORF with uncertain function. The CDR3 runs to 16 residues. Trimming cost V 6 bases and J 1 base; bases outside gene matches: 3.

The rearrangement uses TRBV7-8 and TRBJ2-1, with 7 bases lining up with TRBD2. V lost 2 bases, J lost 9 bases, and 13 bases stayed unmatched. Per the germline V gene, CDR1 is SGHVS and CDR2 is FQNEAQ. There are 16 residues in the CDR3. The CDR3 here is CASSLRPGSPGGEQFF. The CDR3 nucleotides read TGTGCCAGCAGCTTACGGCCCGGGAGCCCGGGGGGTGAGCAGTTCTTC.

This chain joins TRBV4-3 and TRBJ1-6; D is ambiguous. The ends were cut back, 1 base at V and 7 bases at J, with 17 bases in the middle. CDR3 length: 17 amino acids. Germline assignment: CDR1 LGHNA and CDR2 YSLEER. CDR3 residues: CASSQVRALVRNSPLHF. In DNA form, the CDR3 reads TGCGCCAGCAGCCAAGTGAGGGCCCTGGTACGGAATTCACCCCTCCACTTT.

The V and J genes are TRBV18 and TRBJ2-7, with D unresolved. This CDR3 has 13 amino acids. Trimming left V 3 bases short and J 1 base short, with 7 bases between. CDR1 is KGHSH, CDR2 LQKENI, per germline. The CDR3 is CASSPVDSYEQYF. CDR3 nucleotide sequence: TGTGCCAGCTCACCGGTAGATTCCTACGAGCAGTACTTC.

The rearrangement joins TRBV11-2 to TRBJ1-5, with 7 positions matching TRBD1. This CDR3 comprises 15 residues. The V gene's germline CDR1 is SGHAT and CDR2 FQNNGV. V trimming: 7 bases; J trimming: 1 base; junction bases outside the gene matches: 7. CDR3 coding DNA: TGTGCCAGCACCTCGGACAGGCGGAGCAATCAGCCCCAGCATTTT. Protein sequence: CASTSDRRSNQPQHF.